This T cell receptor beta chain stems from a study of T cells after yellow fever vaccination. Study summary: When fractions had low cell numbers, they were prepared with SMART-Seq v4 Ultra Low Input.

Each CDR3 protein is one row after TCRdb ran MiXCR on the 5' RACE reads. The repertoire includes a few hundred thousand distinct CDR3 sequences, 5.5% to 8.5% of them detected once, and around 1% sits in the top ten. A note on this clonotype: Its specificity is not known.

Findings and caveats of the study: A minor fraction of clonotypes spanned both CD4 and CD8 compartments.

This receptor was obtained from a young man who received the YFV17D yellow fever vaccine. The specimen comprised CD4+ T cells sorted from PBMCs, sampled on the day of the yellow fever booster vaccination.

The CDR3 nucleotides read TGTGCCACCAGGGTAGATAACACCGGGGAGCTGTTTTTT. It is translated as CATRVDNTGELFF. This sequence joins TRBV15 and TRBJ2-2; D unclear. The V gene lost 6 bases and the J gene lost 2 bases, with 7 bases spanning the gap. CDR3 length equals 13 residues. CDR1 and CDR2 from the germline V gene are LNHNV and YYDKDF (reference sequence). Variable domain in full (rest from reference TRBV15 and TRBJ2-2): DAMVIQNPRYQVTQFGKPVTLSCSQTLNHNVMYWYQQKSSQAPKLLFHYYDKDFNNEADTPDNFQSRRPNTSFCFLDIRSPGLGDTAMYLCATRVDNTGELFFGEGSRLTVL.